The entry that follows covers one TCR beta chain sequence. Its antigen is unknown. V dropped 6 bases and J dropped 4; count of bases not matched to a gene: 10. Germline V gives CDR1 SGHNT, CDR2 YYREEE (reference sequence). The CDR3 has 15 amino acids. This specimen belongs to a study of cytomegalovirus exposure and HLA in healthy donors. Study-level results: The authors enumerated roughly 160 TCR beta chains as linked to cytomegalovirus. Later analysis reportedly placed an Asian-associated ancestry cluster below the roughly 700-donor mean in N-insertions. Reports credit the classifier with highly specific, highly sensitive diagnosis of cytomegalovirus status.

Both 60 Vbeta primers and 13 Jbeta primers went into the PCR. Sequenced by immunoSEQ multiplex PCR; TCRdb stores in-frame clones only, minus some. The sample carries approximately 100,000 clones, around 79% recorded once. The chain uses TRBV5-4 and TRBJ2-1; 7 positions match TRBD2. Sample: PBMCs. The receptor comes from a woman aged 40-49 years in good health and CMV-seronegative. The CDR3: CASTTNLGGYNEQFF. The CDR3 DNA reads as TGTGCCAGCACCACAAACTTGGGGGGGTACAATGAGCAGTTCTTC.